The rows below give T cell receptor beta chains drawn from one sample of a study of blood T cell repertoires in COVID-19. Assay used: immunoSEQ multiplex PCR; TCRdb lists only in-frame clones, some missing. The sample has 40,000 or so clones, around 91% seen once. The sequencing sample was made of peripheral blood. These receptors were taken from a middle-aged man with active COVID-19. The conserved cysteine and the conserved F or W are not part of the CDR3 here. Fields, in order: CDR3 length, V gene, D gene, CDR3 protein. D genes are given only for firm matches.

13,TRBV5-1,-,ASSLVPGNNSPLH
12,TRBV6-6,TRBD1,ASSYPPGGYEQY
13,TRBV19,TRBD1,ASSRGQGGTDTQY
12,TRBV5-1,TRBD1,ASSPDRGTDIQY
13,TRBV21-1,-,ASSRLGSLVDTQY
11,TRBV12-3/TRBV12-4,-,ASSRNRWETQY
12,TRBV7-9,-,ASSFSLAQETQY
12,TRBV9,TRBD1,ASSARQGLETQY
12,TRBV5-6,-,ASSLGLGLNEQF
14,TRBV3-1/TRBV3-2,-,ASSQFGVSSGNTIY